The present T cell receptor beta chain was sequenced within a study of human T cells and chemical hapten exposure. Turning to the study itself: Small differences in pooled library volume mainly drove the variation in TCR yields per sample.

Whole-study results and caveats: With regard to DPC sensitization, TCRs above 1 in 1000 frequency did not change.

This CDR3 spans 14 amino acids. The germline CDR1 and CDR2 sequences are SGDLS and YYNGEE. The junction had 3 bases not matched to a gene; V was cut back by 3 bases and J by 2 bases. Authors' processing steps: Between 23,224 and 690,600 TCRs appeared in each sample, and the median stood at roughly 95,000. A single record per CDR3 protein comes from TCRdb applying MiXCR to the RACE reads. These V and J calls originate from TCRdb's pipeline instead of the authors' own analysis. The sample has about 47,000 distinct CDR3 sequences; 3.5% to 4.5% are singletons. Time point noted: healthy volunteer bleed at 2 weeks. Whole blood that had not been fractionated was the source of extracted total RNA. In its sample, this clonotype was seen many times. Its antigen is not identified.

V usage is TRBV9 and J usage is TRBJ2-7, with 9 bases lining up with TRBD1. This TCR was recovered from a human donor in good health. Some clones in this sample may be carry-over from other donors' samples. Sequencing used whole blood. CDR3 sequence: CASSAQGAAYEQYF. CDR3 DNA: TGTGCCAGCAGCGCACAGGGGGCAGCCTACGAGCAGTACTTC.